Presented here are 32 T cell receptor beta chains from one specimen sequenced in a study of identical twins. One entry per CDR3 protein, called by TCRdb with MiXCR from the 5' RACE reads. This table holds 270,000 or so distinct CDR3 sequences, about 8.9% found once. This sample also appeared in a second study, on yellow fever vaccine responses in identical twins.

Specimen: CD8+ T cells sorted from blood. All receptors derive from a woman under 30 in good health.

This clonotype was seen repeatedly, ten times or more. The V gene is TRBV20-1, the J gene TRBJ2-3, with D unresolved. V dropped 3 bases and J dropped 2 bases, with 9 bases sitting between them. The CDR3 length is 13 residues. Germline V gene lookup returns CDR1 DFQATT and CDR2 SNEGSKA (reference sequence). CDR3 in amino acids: CSASGRFTDTQYF. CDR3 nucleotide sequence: TGCAGTGCTAGCGGGCGATTCACAGATACGCAGTATTTT.

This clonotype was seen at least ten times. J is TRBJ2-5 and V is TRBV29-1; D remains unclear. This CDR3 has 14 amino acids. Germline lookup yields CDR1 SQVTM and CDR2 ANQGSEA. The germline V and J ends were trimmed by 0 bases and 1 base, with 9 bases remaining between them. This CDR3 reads CSVEDVSFQETQYF. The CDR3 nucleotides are TGCAGCGTTGAAGATGTCAGTTTCCAAGAGACCCAGTACTTC.

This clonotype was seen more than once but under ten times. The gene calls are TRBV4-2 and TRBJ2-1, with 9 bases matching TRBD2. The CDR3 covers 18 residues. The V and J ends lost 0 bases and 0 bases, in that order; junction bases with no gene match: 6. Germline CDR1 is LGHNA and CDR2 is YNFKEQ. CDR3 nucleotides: TGTGCCAGCAGCCAAGAGGCTAGCGGGGCTAGCTCCTACAATGAGCAGTTCTTC. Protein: CASSQEASGASSYNEQFF.

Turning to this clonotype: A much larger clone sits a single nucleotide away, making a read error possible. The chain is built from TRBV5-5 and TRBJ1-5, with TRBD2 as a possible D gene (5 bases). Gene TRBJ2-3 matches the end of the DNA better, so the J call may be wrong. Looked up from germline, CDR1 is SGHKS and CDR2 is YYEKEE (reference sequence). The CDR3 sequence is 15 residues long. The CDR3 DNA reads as TGTGCCAGCAGACTAGACATGGGCACCGGTCAGCCCCAGTATTTT. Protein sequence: CASRLDMGTGQPQYF.

The CDR3 reads CASRIDSYEQYF. The CDR3 DNA reads TGTGCCAGCAGGATAGACAGTTACGAGCAGTACTTC. This chain links TRBV12-3 or TRBV12-4 with TRBJ2-7; possible D gene TRBD1, 5 bases. With 6 bases removed from V and 4 bases from J, the gap between germline ends came to 10 bases. CDR3 size: 12 residues.

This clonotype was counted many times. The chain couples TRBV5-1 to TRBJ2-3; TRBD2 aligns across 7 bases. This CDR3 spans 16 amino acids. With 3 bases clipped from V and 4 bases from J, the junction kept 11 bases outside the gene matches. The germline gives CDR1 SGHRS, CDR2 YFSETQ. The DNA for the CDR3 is TGCGCCAGCAGCTACCTTCCAGCGGGACGCCCAGATACGCAGTATTTT. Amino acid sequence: CASSYLPAGRPDTQYF.

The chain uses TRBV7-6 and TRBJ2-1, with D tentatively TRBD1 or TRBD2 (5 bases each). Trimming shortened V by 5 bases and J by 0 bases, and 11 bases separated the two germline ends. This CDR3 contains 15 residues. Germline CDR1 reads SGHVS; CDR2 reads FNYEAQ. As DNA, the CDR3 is TGTGCCAGCAGCCCTGGGGACGCCTCCTACAATGAGCAGTTCTTC. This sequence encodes CASSPGDASYNEQFF.

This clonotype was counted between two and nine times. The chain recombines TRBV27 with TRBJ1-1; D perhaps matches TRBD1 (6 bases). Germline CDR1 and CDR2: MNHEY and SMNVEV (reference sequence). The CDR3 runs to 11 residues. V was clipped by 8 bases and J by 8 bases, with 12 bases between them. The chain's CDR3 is CASVDSNEAFF. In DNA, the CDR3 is TGTGCCAGCGTGGACAGCAACGAAGCTTTCTTT.

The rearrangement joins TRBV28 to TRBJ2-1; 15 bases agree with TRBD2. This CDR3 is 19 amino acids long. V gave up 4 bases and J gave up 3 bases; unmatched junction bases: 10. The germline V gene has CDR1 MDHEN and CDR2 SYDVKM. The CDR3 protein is CASSSSGTSGGWNYNEQFF. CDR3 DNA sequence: TGTGCCAGCAGTTCCTCCGGGACTAGCGGGGGGTGGAACTACAATGAGCAGTTCTTC.

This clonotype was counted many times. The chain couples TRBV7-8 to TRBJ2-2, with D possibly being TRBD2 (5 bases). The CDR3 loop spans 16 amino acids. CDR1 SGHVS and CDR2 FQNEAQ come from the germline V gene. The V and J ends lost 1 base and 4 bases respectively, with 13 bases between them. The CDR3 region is CASSLGLGLSTGELFF. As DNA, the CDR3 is TGTGCCAGCAGCTTAGGGTTAGGACTCTCCACCGGGGAGCTGTTTTTT.

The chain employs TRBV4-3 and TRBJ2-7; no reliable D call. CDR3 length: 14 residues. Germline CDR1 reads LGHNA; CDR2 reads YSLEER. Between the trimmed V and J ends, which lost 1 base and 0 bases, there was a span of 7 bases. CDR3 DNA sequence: TGCGCCAGCAGCCAAGCAATAGGCTCCTACGAGCAGTACTTC. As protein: CASSQAIGSYEQYF.

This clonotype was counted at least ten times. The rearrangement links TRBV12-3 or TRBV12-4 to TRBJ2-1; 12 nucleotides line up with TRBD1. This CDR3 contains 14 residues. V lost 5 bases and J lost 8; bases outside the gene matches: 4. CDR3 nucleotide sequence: TGTGCCAGCAGTCCGGGACAGGGGGCCTATGAGCAGTTCTTC. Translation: CASSPGQGAYEQFF.

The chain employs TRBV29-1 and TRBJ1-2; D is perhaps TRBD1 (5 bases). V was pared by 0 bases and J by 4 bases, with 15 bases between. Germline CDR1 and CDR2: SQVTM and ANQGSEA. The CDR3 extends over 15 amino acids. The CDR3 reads CSVEDWQGGSYGYTF. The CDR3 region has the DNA TGCAGCGTTGAAGATTGGCAGGGAGGGAGCTATGGCTACACCTTC.

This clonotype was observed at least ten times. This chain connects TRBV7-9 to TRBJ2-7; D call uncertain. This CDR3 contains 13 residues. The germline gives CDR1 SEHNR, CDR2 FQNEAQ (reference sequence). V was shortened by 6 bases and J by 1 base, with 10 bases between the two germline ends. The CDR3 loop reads CASRHSGSYEQYF. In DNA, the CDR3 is TGTGCCAGCAGGCACTCAGGTTCCTACGAGCAGTACTTC. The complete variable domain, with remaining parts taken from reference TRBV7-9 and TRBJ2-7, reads DTGVSQNPRHKITKRGQNVTFRCDPISEHNRLYWYRQTLGQGPEFLTYFQNEAQLEKSRLLSDRFSAERPKGSFSTLEIQRTEQGDSAMYLCASRHSGSYEQYFGPGTRLTVT.

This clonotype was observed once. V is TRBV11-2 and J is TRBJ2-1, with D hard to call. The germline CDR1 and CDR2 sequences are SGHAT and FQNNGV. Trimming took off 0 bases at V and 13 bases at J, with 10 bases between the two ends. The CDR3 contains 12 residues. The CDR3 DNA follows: TGTGCCAGCAGCTTAGATAGTCGGAGTCAGTTCTTC. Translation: CASSLDSRSQFF.

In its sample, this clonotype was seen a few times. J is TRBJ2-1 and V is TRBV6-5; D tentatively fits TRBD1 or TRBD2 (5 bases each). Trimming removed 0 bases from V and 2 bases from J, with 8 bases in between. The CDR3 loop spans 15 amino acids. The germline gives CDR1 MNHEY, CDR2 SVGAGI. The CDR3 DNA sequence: TGTGCCAGCAGTTACTCTCTGGGACCCTACAATGAGCAGTTCTTC. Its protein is CASSYSLGPYNEQFF.

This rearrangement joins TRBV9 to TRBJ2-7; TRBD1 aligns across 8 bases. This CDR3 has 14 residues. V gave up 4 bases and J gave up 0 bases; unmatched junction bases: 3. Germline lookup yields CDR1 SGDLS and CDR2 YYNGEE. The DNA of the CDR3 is TGTGCCAGCAGCCCAGGGGGCGACTCCTACGAGCAGTACTTC. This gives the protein CASSPGGDSYEQYF.

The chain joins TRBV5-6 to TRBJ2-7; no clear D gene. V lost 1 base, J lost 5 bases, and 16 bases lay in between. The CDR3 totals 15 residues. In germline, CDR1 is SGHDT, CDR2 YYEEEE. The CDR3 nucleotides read TGTGCCAGCAGCTTGCTCCTCCTTCGGGTTGACGAGCAGTACTTC. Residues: CASSLLLLRVDEQYF.

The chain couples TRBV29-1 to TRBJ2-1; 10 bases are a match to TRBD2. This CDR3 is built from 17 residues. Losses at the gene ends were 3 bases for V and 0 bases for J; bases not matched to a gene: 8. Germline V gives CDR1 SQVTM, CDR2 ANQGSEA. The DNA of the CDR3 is TGCAGCGTTGAGGGGCTAGCGGGGGCCTCCTCCTACAATGAGCAGTTCTTC. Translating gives CSVEGLAGASSYNEQFF.

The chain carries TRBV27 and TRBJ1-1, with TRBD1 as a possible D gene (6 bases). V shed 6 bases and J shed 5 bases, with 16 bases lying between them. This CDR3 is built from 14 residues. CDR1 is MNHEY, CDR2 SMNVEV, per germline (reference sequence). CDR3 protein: CASSPQGLGTEAFF. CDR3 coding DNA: TGTGCCAGCAGCCCACAGGGATTGGGGACTGAAGCTTTCTTT.

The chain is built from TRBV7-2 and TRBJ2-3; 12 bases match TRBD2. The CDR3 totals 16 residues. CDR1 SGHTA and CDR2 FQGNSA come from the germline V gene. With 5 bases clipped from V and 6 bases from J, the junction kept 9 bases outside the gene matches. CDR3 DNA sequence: TGTGCCAGCAGCCCGACTAGCGGGGGCTTATTGGATACGCAGTATTTT. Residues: CASSPTSGGLLDTQYF. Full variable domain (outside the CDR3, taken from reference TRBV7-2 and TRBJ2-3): GAGVSQSPSNKVTEKGKDVELRCDPISGHTALYWYRQSLGQGLEFLIYFQGNSAPDKSGLPSDRFSAERTGGSVSTLTIQRTQQEDSAVYLCASSPTSGGLLDTQYFGPGTRLTVL.

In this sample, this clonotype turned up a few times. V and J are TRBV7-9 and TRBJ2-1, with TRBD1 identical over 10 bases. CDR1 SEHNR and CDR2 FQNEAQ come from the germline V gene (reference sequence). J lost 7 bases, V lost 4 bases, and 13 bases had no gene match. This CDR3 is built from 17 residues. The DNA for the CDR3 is TGTGCCAGCAGCTCGCTATGGACAGGGGGACAAGGGAATGAGCAGTTCTTC. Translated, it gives CASSSLWTGGQGNEQFF.

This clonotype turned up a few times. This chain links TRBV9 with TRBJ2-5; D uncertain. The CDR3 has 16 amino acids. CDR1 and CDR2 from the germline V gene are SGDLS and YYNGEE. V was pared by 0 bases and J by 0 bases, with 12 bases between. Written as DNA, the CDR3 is TGTGCCAGCAGCGTAGGTAGGAACTCGTACCAAGAGACCCAGTACTTC. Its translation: CASSVGRNSYQETQYF.

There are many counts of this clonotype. The CDR3 reads CASSLDITGELFF. The CDR3 nucleotides are TGCGCCAGCAGCCTAGACATCACCGGGGAGCTGTTTTTT. The V call is TRBV5-1, the J call TRBJ2-2; D is uncertain. V was clipped by 4 bases and J by 4 bases, with 8 bases between them. The CDR3 consists of 13 residues. Per germline, CDR1 SGHRS and CDR2 YFSETQ.

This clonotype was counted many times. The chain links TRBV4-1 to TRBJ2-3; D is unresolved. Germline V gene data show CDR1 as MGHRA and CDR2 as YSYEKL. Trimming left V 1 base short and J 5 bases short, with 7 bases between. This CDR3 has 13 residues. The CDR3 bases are TGCGCCAGCAGCCAAGCGGTCAGAGATACGCAGTATTTT. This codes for CASSQAVRDTQYF.

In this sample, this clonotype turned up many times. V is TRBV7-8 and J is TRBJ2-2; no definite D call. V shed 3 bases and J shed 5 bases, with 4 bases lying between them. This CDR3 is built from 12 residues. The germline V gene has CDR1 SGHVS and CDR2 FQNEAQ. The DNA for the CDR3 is TGTGCCAGCAGCTTGGAAACCGGGGAGCTGTTTTTT. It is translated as CASSLETGELFF.

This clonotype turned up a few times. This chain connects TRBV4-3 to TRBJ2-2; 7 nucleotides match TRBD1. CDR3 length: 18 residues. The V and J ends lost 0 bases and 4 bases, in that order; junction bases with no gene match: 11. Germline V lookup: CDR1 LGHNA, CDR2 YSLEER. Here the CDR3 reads CASSQDLFRGSGTGELFF. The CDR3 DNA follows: TGCGCCAGCAGCCAAGACTTGTTCAGGGGGTCGGGCACCGGGGAGCTGTTTTTT.

The CDR3 sequence: CSANGLGPYEQYF. As DNA, the CDR3 is TGCAGCGCCAACGGCCTAGGACCCTACGAGCAGTACTTC. The chain has TRBV29-1 and TRBJ2-7; D gene unclear. Germline V gene data show CDR1 as SQVTM and CDR2 as ANQGSEA. Deletions cut 7 bases from V and 2 bases from J, with 15 bases between. This CDR3 comprises 13 residues.

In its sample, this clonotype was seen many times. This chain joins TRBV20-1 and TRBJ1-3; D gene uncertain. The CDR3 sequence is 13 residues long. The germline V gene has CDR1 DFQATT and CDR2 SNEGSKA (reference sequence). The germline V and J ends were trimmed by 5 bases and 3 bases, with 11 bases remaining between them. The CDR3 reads CSARPRGGNTIYF. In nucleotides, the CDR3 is TGCAGTGCTCGTCCGCGGGGTGGAAACACCATATATTTT.

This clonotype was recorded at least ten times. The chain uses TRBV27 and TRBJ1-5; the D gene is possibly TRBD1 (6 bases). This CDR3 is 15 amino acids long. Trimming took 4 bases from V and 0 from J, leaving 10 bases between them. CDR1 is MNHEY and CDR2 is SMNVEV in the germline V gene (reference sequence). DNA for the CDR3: TGTGCCAGCAGTTCGGGGGCCCATAGCAATCAGCCCCAGCATTTT. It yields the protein CASSSGAHSNQPQHF.

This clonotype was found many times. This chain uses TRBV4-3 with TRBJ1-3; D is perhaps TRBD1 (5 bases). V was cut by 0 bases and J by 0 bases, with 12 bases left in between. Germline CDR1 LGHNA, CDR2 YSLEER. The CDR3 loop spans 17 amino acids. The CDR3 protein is CASSQDLGATSGNTIYF. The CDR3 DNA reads TGCGCCAGCAGCCAAGACTTAGGGGCCACCTCTGGAAACACCATATATTTT.

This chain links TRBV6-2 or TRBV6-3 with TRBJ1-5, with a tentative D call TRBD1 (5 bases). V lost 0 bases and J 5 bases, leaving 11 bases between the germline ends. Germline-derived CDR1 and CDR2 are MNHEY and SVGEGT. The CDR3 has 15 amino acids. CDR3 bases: TGTGCCAGCAGTTACTCGGGACTACCCCATCAGCCCCAGCATTTT. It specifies CASSYSGLPHQPQHF.